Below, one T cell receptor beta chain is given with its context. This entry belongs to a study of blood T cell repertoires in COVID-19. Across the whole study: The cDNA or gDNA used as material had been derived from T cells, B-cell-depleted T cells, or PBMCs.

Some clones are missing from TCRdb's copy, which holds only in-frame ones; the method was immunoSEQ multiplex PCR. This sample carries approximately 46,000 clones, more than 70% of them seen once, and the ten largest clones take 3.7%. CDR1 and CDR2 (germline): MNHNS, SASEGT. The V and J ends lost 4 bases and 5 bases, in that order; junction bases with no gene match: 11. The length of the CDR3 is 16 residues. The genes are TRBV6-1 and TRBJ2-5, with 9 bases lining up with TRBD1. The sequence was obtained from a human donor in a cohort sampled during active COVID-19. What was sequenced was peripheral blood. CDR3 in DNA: TGTGCCAGCAGTGCTAGTCAGGGGACAGGGTCGGAGACCCAGTACTTC. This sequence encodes CASSASQGTGSETQYF.